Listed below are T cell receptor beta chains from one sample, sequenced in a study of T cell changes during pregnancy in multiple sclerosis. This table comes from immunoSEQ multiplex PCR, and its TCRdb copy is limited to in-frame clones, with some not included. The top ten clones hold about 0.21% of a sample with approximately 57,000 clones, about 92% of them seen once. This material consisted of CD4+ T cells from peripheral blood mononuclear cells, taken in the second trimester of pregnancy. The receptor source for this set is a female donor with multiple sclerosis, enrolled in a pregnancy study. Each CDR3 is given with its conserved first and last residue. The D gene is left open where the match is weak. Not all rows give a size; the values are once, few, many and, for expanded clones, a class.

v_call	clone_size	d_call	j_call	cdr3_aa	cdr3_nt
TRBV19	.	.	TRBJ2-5	CASSVTRQAQETQYF	TGTGCCAGTAGTGTGACCCGACAGGCACAAGAGACCCAGTACTTC
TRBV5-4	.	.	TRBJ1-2	CASSSPGESLYGYTF	TGTGCCAGCAGCTCCCCAGGGGAGAGCCTCTATGGCTACACCTTC
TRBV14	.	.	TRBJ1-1	CASSQDKGVGTEAFF	TGTGCCAGCAGCCAAGATAAGGGAGTAGGCACTGAAGCTTTCTTT
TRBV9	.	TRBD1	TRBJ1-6	CASSYTGALNSPLHF	TGTGCCAGCAGTTACACAGGGGCCTTAAATTCACCCCTCCACTTT
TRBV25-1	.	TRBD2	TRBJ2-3	CASRGGPTSDTDTQYF	TGTGCCAGCAGGGGCGGTCCGACTAGCGACACAGATACGCAGTATTTT
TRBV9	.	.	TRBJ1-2	CASSPQEEGYGYTF	TGTGCCAGCAGCCCGCAGGAGGAGGGCTATGGCTACACCTTC
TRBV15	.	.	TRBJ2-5	CATSRDRLQSETQYF	TGTGCCACCAGCAGAGACAGGCTCCAGAGTGAGACCCAGTACTTC
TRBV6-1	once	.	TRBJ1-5	CASSDRGSNQPQHF	TGTGCCAGCAGTGACAGGGGCAGCAATCAGCCCCAGCATTTT
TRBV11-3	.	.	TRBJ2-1	CASSLAHLSGEQFF	TGTGCCAGCAGCTTAGCCCACCTATCAGGCGAGCAGTTCTTC
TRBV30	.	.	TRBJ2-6	CAWSGQFFSGANVLTF	TGTGCCTGGAGCGGACAGTTCTTCTCTGGGGCCAACGTCCTGACTTTC
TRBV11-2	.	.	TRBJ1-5	CASSLDSLGYQPQHF	TGTGCCAGCAGCCTGGACAGTTTAGGATATCAGCCCCAGCATTTT
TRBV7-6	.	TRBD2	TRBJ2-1	CASSFGGGGRIPPYNEQFF	TGTGCCAGCAGCTTCGGCGGGGGGGGTCGAATACCTCCCTACAATGAGCAGTTCTTC
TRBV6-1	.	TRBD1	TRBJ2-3	CASSDRDSRGTDTQYF	TGTGCCAGCAGTGATAGGGACAGTCGAGGGACAGATACGCAGTATTTT
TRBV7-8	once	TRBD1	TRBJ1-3	CASSGDRAGNTIYF	TGTGCCAGCAGCGGGGACAGAGCGGGAAACACCATATATTTT
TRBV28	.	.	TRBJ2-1	CASIMRSTNEQFF	TGTGCCAGCATCATGAGGAGTACCAATGAGCAGTTCTTC
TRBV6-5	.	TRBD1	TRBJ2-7	CASSYSGTGVSYEQYF	TGTGCCAGCAGTTACTCTGGGACAGGCGTCTCCTACGAGCAGTACTTC
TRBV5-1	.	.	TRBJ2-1	CASSLGQAYNEQFF	TGCGCCAGCAGCTTGGGACAGGCATACAATGAGCAGTTCTTC
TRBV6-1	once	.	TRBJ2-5	CASSGSRLGETQYF	TGTGCCAGCAGTGGCTCGAGACTAGGGGAGACCCAGTACTTC
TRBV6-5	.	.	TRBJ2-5	CASSYDLGLGTQYF	TGTGCCAGCAGTTACGACTTGGGGCTGGGGACCCAGTACTTC
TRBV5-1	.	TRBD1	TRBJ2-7	CASSSRTGDPIEQYF	TGCGCCAGCAGCTCCCGGACAGGGGATCCCATCGAGCAGTACTTC
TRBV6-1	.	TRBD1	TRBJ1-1	CASRSQGRSNTEAFF	TGTGCCAGCAGGTCACAGGGGCGGTCGAACACTGAAGCTTTCTTT
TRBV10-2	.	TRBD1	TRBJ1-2	CASSDLGGGKGGYTF	TGCGCCAGCAGTGACCTCGGAGGGGGCAAAGGAGGCTACACCTTC
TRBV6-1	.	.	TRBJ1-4	CASRKTDEKLFF	TGTGCCAGCAGGAAGACAGACGAAAAACTGTTTTTT
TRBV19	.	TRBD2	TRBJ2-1	CASSIAGTSAHNEQFF	TGTGCCAGTAGTATAGCCGGGACTAGCGCCCACAATGAGCAGTTCTTC